This TCR beta chain stems from a study of immune evolution from preneoplasia to lung adenocarcinoma. Sequencing used immunoSEQ multiplex PCR; TCRdb keeps in-frame clones, though not all of them. Here the sample spans 7,000 to 9,000 clones, roughly 84% being singletons. Two lung cancer pathologists independently confirmed each histologic diagnosis. Whole-study results and caveats: T cell clonality was higher in KRAS-mutant than EGFR-mutant or wild-type nodules. From normal lung to invasive adenocarcinoma, top clone frequencies appeared to decrease.

The table lists this clone with a few counts. Its antigen is not known. What was sequenced was FFPE minimally invasive lung adenocarcinoma tissue. The source is a person between 65 and 79 years old with lung adenocarcinoma.

The CDR3 DNA sequence: TGTGCCAGCAGTCAGGACAGGCACTATGGCTACACCTTC. The encoded protein is CASSQDRHYGYTF. The chain combines TRBV6-5 with TRBJ1-2; TRBD1 matches at 7 bases. The CDR3 runs 13 residues. Germline-derived CDR1 and CDR2 are MNHEY and SVGAGI. Trimming cost V 5 bases and J 3 bases; bases outside gene matches: 3.